This T cell receptor beta chain stems from a study of blood T cell repertoires in COVID-19. Overall study context: The United States, Italy and Spain supplied acute and convalescent COVID-19 samples. In each case, the material was cDNA or gDNA derived from T cells, B-cell-depleted T cells, or PBMCs.

Per the authors' pipeline: How many nucleated cells were present was estimated from reference gene primer amplification. Here immunoSEQ multiplex PCR was the method, and the copy in TCRdb shows in-frame clones only, minus some. The D gene and trimming were derived from the DNA, and the V and J assignments and clone size from that table. The profile shows about 220,000 clones, around 83% of them singletons. The CDR3 spans 13 residues. Trimming left V 1 base short and J 2 bases short, with 6 bases between. Germline CDR1 LGHDT, CDR2 YNNKEL (reference sequence). The chain combines TRBV3-1 (or the pseudogene TRBV3-2) with TRBJ2-7; the D is unclear. The receptor was derived from a woman in her forties or fifties with acute or convalescent COVID-19. Sequenced input: peripheral blood. The CDR3 spells CASSQAGPYEQYF. CDR3 sequence (DNA): TGTGCCAGCAGCCAAGCAGGTCCCTACGAGCAGTACTTC.